Listed below are T cell receptor beta chains from one sample, sequenced in a study of immune cell composition in non-small cell lung cancer. Assay: immunoSEQ multiplex PCR; the TCRdb copy retains only in-frame clones and omits some. There are over 800 clones in the sample; about 80% occur only once, and 9% to 15% lies in the top ten. Sequenced sample: non-adjacent lung tissue. All receptors derive from a human donor with non-small cell lung cancer. The CDR3 runs from the conserved cysteine through the conserved F or W. Fields, in order: D gene, V gene, CDR3 protein. The D gene is left open where the match is weak.

d_gene: .
v_gene: TRBV10-2
CDR3aa: CASGRLGGAVATEAFF

d_gene: .
v_gene: TRBV6-6
CDR3aa: CASRWREEGTQYF

d_gene: .
v_gene: TRBV6-1
CDR3aa: CASSESPGIQPQHF

d_gene: .
v_gene: TRBV6-6
CDR3aa: CASSPTDGANYGYTF

d_gene: TRBD2
v_gene: TRBV18
CDR3aa: CASSPRTSGNTGELFF

d_gene: TRBD1
v_gene: TRBV2
CDR3aa: CASAWTGAYEQYF

d_gene: .
v_gene: TRBV4-1
CDR3aa: CASSQETGSEFYGYTF

d_gene: .
v_gene: TRBV6-6
CDR3aa: CASSYSTGINEKLFF

d_gene: .
v_gene: TRBV7-8
CDR3aa: CASSGRGGTYNSPLHF

d_gene: .
v_gene: TRBV7-9
CDR3aa: CASSPQNEQFF

d_gene: TRBD1
v_gene: TRBV7-9
CDR3aa: CASSAQGAAGNTIYF

d_gene: .
v_gene: TRBV4-2
CDR3aa: CASSPTWGRTSNYGYTF

d_gene: .
v_gene: TRBV7-9
CDR3aa: CATPEGTSSYNEQFF

d_gene: .
v_gene: TRBV19
CDR3aa: CASSSLGSNQPQHF

d_gene: TRBD1
v_gene: TRBV7-8
CDR3aa: CASSYTNRGETQYF

d_gene: .
v_gene: TRBV7-2
CDR3aa: CASSLLSTANTGELFF

d_gene: TRBD2
v_gene: TRBV4-3
CDR3aa: CASSQGASGIVEQYF

d_gene: .
v_gene: TRBV18
CDR3aa: CASSPASRSYNEQFF

d_gene: .
v_gene: TRBV18
CDR3aa: CASSPYTDTQYF

d_gene: .
v_gene: TRBV29-1
CDR3aa: CSAPGQIYNEQFF

d_gene: TRBD1
v_gene: TRBV30
CDR3aa: CAWNRGGDEKLFF

d_gene: .
v_gene: TRBV7-9
CDR3aa: CASSLLGGKNIQYF

d_gene: .
v_gene: TRBV6-1
CDR3aa: CASSELSSTDTQYF

d_gene: .
v_gene: TRBV7-8
CDR3aa: CASGLSGGGGETQYF

d_gene: .
v_gene: TRBV30
CDR3aa: CAWGRDRGYRGSSYEQYF

d_gene: TRBD2
v_gene: TRBV4-1
CDR3aa: CASSQAETSGRGELFF

d_gene: .
v_gene: TRBV4-3
CDR3aa: CASSQVLTVAKNIQYF

d_gene: .
v_gene: TRBV4-1
CDR3aa: CASSQEAGGYWETQYF

d_gene: .
v_gene: TRBV14
CDR3aa: CASSPFATGTQYF

d_gene: TRBD2
v_gene: TRBV5-1
CDR3aa: CASSRTGGIQETQYF

d_gene: TRBD2
v_gene: TRBV13
CDR3aa: CASSSYGGTSGGSYEQYF

d_gene: TRBD2
v_gene: TRBV6-1
CDR3aa: CASSTSSGSRNF

d_gene: TRBD2
v_gene: TRBV7-2
CDR3aa: CASSRPGGLAGGWSGEQFF

d_gene: .
v_gene: TRBV5-5
CDR3aa: CASSLDSPSYTF

d_gene: .
v_gene: TRBV7-8
CDR3aa: CASSLYVEGISGNTIYF

d_gene: .
v_gene: TRBV25-1
CDR3aa: CASSASSGLSEKLFF

d_gene: .
v_gene: TRBV19
CDR3aa: CASSTDRGSEQYF

d_gene: .
v_gene: TRBV6-6
CDR3aa: CASRVSGHSYEQYF

d_gene: TRBD1
v_gene: TRBV4-1
CDR3aa: CASSRYTGGLDEQFF

d_gene: .
v_gene: TRBV30
CDR3aa: CAWSVEPLYGYTF

d_gene: TRBD2
v_gene: TRBV11-2
CDR3aa: CASSPGLAGTGELFF

d_gene: .
v_gene: TRBV5-1
CDR3aa: CASSLINADTEAFF

d_gene: .
v_gene: TRBV4-1
CDR3aa: CASSQSTGALSGANVLTF

d_gene: .
v_gene: TRBV11-2
CDR3aa: CASSPTEAAQYF

d_gene: .
v_gene: TRBV5-1
CDR3aa: CASSWDLTSTDTQYF

d_gene: TRBD2
v_gene: TRBV6-5
CDR3aa: CASRLGLAYNEQFF

d_gene: TRBD2
v_gene: TRBV25-1
CDR3aa: CASSDSGGPIWETQYF

d_gene: TRBD1
v_gene: TRBV6-1
CDR3aa: CASSLRDRGHNEQFF

d_gene: .
v_gene: TRBV6-5
CDR3aa: CASSRSQSANYGYTF

d_gene: .
v_gene: TRBV4-1
CDR3aa: CASSHPGGGLSSYNSPLHF

d_gene: .
v_gene: TRBV4-1
CDR3aa: CASSQDRGGDQPQHF

d_gene: .
v_gene: TRBV4-1
CDR3aa: CASSQGEGRGQFF

d_gene: .
v_gene: TRBV7-9
CDR3aa: CASSPERVYNEQFF

d_gene: TRBD1
v_gene: TRBV28
CDR3aa: CASSWGDRDYEQYF